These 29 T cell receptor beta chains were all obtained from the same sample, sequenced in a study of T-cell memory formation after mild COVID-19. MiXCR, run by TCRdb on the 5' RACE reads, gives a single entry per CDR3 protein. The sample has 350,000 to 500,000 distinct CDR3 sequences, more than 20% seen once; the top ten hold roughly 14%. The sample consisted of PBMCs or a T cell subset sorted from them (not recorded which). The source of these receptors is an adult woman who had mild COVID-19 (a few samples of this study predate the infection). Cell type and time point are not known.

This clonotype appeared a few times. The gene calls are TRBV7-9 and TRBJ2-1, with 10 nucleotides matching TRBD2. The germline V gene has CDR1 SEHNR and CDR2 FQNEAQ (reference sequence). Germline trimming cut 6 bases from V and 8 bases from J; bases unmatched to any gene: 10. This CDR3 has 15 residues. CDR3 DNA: TGTGCCAGCAGACAGAGCGGGGGGGATGGAGATGAGCAGTTCTTC. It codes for CASRQSGGDGDEQFF.

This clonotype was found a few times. The CDR3 DNA sequence: TGTGCCAGCAGCTGGGGACTAGCGGGAAGCACCGGGGAGCTGTTTTTT. Residues: CASSWGLAGSTGELFF. The chain joins TRBV5-6 to TRBJ2-2, with 13 nucleotides matching TRBD2. The trim removed 3 bases at V and 4 bases at J, leaving 3 bases unmatched. Per the germline V gene, CDR1 is SGHDT and CDR2 is YYEEEE. The CDR3 is 16 residues long. Supplemented by reference TRBV5-6 and TRBJ2-2, the full variable domain reads DAGVTQSPTHLIKTRGQQVTLRCSPKSGHDTVSWYQQALGQGPQFIFQYYEEEERQRGNFPDRFSGHQFPNYSSELNVNALLLGDSALYLCASSWGLAGSTGELFFGEGSRLTVL.

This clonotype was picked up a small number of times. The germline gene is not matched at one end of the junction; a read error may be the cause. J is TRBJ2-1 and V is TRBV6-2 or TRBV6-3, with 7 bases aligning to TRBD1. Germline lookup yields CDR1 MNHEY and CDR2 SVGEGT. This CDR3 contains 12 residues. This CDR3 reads CASSASGTERFF. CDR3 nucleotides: TGTGCCAGCAGTGCCTCCGGGACAGAGCGGTTCTTC.

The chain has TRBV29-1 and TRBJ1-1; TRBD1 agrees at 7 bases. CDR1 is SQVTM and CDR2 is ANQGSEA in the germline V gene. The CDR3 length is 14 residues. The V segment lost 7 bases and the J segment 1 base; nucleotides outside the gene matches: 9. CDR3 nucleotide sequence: TGCAGCGCCAGGGGGGCAGGCCGGAACACTGAAGCTTTCTTT. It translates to CSARGAGRNTEAFF.

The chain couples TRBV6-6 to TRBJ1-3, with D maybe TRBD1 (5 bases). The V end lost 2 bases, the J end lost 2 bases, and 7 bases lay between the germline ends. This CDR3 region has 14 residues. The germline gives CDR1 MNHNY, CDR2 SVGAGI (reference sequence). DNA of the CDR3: TGTGCCAGCAGTTACGAAGGGGCTGGAAACACCATATATTTT. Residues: CASSYEGAGNTIYF.

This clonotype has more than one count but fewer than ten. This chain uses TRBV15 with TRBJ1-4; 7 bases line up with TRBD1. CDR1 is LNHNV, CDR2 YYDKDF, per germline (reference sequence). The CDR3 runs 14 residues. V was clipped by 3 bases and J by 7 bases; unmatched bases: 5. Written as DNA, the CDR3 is TGTGCCACCAGCAGTACAGGGGAGGCTGAAAAACTGTTTTTT. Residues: CATSSTGEAEKLFF.

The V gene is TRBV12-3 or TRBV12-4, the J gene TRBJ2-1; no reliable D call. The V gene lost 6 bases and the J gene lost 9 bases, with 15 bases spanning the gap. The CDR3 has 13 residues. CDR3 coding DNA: TGTGCCAGCAGCCCCGAGAGCTTTGGTGAGCAGTTCTTC. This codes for CASSPESFGEQFF.

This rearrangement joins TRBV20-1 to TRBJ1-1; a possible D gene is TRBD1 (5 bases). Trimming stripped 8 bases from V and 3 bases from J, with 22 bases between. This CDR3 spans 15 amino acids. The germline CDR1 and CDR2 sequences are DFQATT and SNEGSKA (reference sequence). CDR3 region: CSLNPMGQVDTEAFF. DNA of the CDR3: TGCAGTCTCAACCCCATGGGGCAAGTCGACACTGAAGCTTTCTTT.

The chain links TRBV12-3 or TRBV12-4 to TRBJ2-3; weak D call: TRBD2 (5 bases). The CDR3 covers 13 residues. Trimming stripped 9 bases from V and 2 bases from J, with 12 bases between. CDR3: CASRGVNTDTQYF. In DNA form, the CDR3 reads TGTGCCAGTCGGGGAGTTAACACAGATACGCAGTATTTT.

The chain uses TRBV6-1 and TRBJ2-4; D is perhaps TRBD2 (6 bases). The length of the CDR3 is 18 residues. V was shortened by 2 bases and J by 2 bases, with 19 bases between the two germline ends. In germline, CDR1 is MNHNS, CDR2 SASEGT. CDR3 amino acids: CASSENFGSEGTKNIQYF. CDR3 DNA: TGTGCCAGCAGTGAAAATTTTGGGTCGGAGGGAACCAAAAACATTCAGTACTTC.

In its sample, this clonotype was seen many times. The CDR3 sequence is CAIKTGYEQYF. CDR3 sequence (DNA): TGTGCCATCAAAACAGGGTACGAGCAGTACTTC. The genes are TRBV7-9 and TRBJ2-7, with D tentatively TRBD1 (6 bases). CDR3 size: 11 residues. Germline V gene lookup returns CDR1 SEHNR and CDR2 FQNEAQ (reference sequence). The germline V and J ends were trimmed by 10 bases and 4 bases, with 11 bases remaining between them.

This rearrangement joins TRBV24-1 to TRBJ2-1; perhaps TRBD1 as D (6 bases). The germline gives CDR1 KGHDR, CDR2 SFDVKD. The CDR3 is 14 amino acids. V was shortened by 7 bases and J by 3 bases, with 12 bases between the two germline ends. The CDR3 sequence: CATSPGGDYNEQFF. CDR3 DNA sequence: TGTGCCACCAGCCCTGGGGGCGACTACAATGAGCAGTTCTTC.

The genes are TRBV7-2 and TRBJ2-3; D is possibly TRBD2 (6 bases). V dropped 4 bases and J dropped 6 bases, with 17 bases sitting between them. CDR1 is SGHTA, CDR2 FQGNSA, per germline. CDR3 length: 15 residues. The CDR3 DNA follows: TGTGCCAGCAGCTCCCGGGACTTCTCAGGGGATACGCAGTATTTT. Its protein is CASSSRDFSGDTQYF.

The CDR3 loop reads CASGLVRTSGVATQYF. CDR3 DNA sequence: TGTGCTAGTGGTTTGGTCCGGACTAGCGGGGTCGCGACCCAGTACTTC. This chain links TRBV12-5 with TRBJ2-5; TRBD2 agrees at 12 bases. The CDR3 runs 16 residues. J gave up 7 bases and V 0 bases, and 6 bases lay outside the gene matches. Germline CDR1 and CDR2: LGHNT and FRNRAP. The full variable domain, rest sourced from reference TRBV12-5 and TRBJ2-5, is DARVTQTPRHKVTEMGQEVTMRCQPILGHNTVFWYRQTMMQGLELLAYFRNRAPLDDSGMPKDRFSAEMPDATLATLKIQPSEPRDSAVYFCASGLVRTSGVATQYFGPGTRLLVL.

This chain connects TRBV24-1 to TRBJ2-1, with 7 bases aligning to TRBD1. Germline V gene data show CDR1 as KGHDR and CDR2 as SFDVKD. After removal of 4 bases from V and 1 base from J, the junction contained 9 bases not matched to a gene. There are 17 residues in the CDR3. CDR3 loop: CATSEKQGQGSYNEQFF. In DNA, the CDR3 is TGTGCCACCAGTGAGAAACAGGGGCAAGGGTCCTACAATGAGCAGTTCTTC.

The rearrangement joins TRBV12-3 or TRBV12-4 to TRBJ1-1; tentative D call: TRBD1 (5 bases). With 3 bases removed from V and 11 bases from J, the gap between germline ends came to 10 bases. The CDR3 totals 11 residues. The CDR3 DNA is TGTGCCAGCAGTTTTGGGGCTCCGGCTTTCTTT. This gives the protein CASSFGAPAFF.

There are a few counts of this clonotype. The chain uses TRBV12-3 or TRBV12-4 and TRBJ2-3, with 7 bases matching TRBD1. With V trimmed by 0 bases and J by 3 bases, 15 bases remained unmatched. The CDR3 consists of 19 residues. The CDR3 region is CASSLARLLTGKVTDTQYF. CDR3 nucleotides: TGTGCCAGCAGTTTAGCCAGACTCTTGACAGGGAAGGTAACAGATACGCAGTATTTT.

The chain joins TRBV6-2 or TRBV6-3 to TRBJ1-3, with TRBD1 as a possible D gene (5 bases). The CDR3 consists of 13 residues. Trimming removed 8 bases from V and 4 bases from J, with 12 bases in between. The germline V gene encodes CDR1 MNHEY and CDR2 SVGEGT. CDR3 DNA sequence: TGTGCCAGCCGGAGGGGTGCCGGAAACACCATATATTTT. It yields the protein CASRRGAGNTIYF.

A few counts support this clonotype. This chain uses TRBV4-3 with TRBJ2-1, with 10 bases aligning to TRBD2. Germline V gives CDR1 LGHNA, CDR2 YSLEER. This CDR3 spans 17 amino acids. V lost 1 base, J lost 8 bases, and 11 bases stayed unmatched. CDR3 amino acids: CASSQGAGTSVIDEQFF. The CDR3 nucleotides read TGCGCCAGCAGCCAAGGAGCCGGGACTAGCGTCATCGATGAGCAGTTCTTC.

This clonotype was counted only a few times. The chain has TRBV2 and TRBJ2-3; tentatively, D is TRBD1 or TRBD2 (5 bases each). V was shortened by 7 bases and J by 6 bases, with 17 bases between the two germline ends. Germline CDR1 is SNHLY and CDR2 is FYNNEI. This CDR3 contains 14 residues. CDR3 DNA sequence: TGTGCCAGCAAATCCGGGACCGGGGAGGATACGCAGTATTTT. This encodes CASKSGTGEDTQYF.

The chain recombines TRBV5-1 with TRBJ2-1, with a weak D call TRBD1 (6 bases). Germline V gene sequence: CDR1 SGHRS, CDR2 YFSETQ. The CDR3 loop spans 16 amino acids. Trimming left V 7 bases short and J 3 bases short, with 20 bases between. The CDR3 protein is CASSDVRDKRYNEQFF. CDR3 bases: TGCGCCAGCTCCGACGTCCGGGACAAGCGCTACAATGAGCAGTTCTTC.

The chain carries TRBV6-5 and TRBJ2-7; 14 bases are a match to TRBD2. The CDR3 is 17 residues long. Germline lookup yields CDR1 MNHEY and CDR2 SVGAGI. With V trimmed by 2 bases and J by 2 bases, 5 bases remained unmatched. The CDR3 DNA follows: TGTGCCAGCAGTTACACCTCGGGACTAGCGGGGGCCTACGAGCAGTACTTC. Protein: CASSYTSGLAGAYEQYF.

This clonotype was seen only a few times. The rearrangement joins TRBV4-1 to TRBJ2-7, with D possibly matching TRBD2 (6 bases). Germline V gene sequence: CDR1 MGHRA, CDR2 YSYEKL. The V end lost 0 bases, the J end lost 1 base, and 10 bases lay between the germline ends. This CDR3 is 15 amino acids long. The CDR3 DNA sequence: TGCGCCAGCAGCCAAGACGGGAGTAGTTCCTACGAGCAGTACTTC. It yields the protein CASSQDGSSSYEQYF.

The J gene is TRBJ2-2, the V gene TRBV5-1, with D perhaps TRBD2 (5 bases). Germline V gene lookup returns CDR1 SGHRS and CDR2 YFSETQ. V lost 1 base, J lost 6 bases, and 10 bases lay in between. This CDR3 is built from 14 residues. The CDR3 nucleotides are TGCGCCAGCAGCTTGACTAGTTCTTCCGGGGAGCTGTTTTTT. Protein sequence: CASSLTSSSGELFF.

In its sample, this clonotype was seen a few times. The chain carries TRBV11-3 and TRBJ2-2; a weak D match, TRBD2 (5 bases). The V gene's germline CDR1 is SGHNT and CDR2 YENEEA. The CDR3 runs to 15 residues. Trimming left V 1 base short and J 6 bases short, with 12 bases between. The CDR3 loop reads CASSLGGRVPGELFF. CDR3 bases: TGTGCCAGCAGCTTAGGCGGGCGGGTCCCCGGGGAGCTGTTTTTT.

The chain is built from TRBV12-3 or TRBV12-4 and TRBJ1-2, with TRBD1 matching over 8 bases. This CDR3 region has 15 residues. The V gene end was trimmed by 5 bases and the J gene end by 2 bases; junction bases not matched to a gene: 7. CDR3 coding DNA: TGTGCCAGCAGTCGGATCGGACAGGGCAACTATGGCTACACCTTC. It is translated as CASSRIGQGNYGYTF.

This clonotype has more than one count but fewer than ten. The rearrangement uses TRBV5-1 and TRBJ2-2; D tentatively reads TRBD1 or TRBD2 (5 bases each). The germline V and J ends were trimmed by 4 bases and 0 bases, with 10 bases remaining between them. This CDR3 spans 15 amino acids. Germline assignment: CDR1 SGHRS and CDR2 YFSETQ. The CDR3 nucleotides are TGCGCCAGCAGCGAGGGACGGGCGAACACCGGGGAGCTGTTTTTT. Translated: CASSEGRANTGELFF.

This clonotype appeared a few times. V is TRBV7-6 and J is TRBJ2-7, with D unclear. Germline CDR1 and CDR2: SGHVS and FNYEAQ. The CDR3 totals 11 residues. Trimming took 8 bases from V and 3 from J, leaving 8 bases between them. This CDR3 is CASADGYEQYF. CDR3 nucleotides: TGTGCCAGCGCCGACGGCTACGAGCAGTACTTC. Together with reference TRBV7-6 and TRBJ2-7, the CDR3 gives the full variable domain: GAGVSQSPRYKVTKRGQDVALRCDPISGHVSLYWYRQALGQGPEFLTYFNYEAQQDKSGLPNDRFSAERPEGSISTLTIQRTEQRDSAMYRCASADGYEQYFGPGTRLTVT.

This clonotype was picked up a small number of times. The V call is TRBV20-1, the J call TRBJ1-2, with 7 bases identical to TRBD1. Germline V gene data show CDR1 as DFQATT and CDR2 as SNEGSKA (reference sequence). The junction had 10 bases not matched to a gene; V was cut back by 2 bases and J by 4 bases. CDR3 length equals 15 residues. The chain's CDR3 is CSARSMGTAVYGYTF. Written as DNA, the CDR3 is TGCAGTGCTAGATCCATGGGGACAGCAGTCTATGGCTACACCTTC.